This T cell receptor (beta chain) was identified during a study of T cell repertoires in cytomegalovirus infection. On the study more broadly: Public TCR beta signature analysis indicated the presence of both CMV infection and matching HLA type. Study-level results: Predominance within the ex vivo response was attributable to HLA-C-restricted CMV-specific TCR beta clonotypes. Pooled public TCR beta family frequency picked out CMV carriers with the relevant HLA.

The table lists this clonotype with many counts. Its antigen remains unknown. Each CDR3 protein gets one entry after TCRdb re-called the reads with MiXCR. The top ten clones hold around 2.6% of a sample with around 280,000 distinct CDR3 sequences, approximately 8.9% of them seen once. The CDR3 length is 15 residues. V was shortened by 5 bases and J by 5 bases, with 18 bases between the two germline ends. Germline V CDR1 and CDR2: LNHDA, SQIVND (reference sequence). The V and J genes are TRBV19 and TRBJ1-1; D is possibly TRBD1 (5 bases). The TCR comes from a human donor in good health (CMV status not recorded). Some clones in this sample may be carry-over from other donors' samples. Sequenced input: PBMCs. CDR3 sequence (DNA): TGTGCCAGTAGTCTCACCGCCGGGGGTAGGACTGAAGCTTTCTTT. Translating gives CASSLTAGGRTEAFF.